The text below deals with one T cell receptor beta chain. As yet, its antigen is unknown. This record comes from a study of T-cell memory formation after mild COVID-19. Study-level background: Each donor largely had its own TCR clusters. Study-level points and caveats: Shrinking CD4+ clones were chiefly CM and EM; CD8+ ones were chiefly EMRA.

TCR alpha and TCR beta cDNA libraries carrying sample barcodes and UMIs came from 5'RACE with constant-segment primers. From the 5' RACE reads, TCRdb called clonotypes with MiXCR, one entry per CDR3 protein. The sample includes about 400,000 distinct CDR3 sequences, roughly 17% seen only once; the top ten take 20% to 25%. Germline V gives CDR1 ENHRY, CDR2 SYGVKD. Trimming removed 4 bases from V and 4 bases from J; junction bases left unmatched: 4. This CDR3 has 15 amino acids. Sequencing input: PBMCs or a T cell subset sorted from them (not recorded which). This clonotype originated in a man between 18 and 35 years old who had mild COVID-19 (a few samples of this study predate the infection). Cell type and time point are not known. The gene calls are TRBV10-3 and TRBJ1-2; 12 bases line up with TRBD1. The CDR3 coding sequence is TGTGCCATCAGTGTGGGACAGGGGGCCCTCTATGGCTACACCTTC. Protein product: CAISVGQGALYGYTF.